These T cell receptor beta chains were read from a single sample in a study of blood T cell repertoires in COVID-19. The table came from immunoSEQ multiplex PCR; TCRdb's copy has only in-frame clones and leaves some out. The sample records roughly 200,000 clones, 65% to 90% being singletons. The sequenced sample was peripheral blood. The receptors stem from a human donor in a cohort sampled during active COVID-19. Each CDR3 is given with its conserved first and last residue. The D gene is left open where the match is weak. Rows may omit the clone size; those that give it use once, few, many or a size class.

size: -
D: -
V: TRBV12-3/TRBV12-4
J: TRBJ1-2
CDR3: CASSFGQLSYTF
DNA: TGTGCCAGCAGTTTCGGACAGCTGTCCTACACCTTC

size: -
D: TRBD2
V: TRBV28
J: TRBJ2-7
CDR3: CASSSPSGRVSYEQYF
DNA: TGTGCCAGCAGTTCGCCTAGCGGGAGGGTCTCCTACGAGCAGTACTTC

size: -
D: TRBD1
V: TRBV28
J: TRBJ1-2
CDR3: CASSPEQGATGIGGYTF
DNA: TGTGCCAGCAGTCCCGAACAGGGGGCTACTGGAATTGGTGGCTACACCTTC

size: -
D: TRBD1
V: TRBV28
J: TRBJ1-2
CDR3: CASRTGVGYGYTF
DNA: TGTGCCAGCAGGACAGGGGTTGGATATGGCTACACCTTC

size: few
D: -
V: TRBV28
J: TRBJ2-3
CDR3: CASISGYRTDTQYF
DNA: TGTGCCAGCATCTCCGGGTACCGCACAGATACGCAGTATTTT

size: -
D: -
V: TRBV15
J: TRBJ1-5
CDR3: CATSRDWGGFNQPQHF
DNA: TGTGCCACCAGCAGAGATTGGGGCGGTTTCAATCAGCCCCAGCATTTT

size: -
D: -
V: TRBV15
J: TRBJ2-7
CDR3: CATSREIGQTYEQYF
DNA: TGTGCCACCAGCAGAGAGATCGGACAGACATACGAGCAGTACTTC

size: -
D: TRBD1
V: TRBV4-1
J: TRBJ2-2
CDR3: CASRHNLQGAANTGELFF
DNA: TGCGCCAGCAGACACAACCTCCAGGGGGCCGCTAACACCGGGGAGCTGTTTTTT

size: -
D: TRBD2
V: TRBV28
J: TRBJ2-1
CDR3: CASSLVVLAGGYNEQFF
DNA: TGTGCCAGCAGTTTAGTAGTCCTAGCGGGAGGATACAATGAGCAGTTCTTC

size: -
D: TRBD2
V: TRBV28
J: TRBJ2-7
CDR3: CASSSLIPVLAEYYEQYF
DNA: TGTGCCAGCAGTTCCCTCATACCCGTACTAGCGGAGTACTACGAGCAGTACTTC

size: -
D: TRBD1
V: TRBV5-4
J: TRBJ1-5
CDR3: CASSSGTGNQPQHF
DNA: TGTGCCAGCAGTTCCGGGACAGGAAATCAGCCCCAGCATTTT

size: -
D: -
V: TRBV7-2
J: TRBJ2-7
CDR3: CASSFFGDTYEQYF
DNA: TGTGCCAGCAGCTTCTTCGGAGATACCTACGAGCAGTACTTC

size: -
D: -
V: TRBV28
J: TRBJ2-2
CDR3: CASSPAGPHTGELFF
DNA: TGTGCCAGCAGTCCCGCGGGACCGCACACCGGGGAGCTGTTTTTT

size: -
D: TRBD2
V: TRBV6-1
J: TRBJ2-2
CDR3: CASSKGLAGITGELFF
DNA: TGTGCCAGCAGTAAAGGACTAGCGGGAATCACCGGGGAGCTGTTTTTT

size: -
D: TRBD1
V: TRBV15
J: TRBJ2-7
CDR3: CATSRDQGASSYEQYF
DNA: TGTGCCACCAGCAGAGACCAGGGGGCGTCGAGCTACGAGCAGTACTTC

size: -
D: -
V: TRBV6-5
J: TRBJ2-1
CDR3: CASRELGSYNEQFF
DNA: TGTGCCAGCAGGGAGTTGGGCTCCTACAATGAGCAGTTCTTC

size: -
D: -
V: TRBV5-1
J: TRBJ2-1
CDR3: CASSSGAGYNEQFF
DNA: TGCGCCAGCAGCTCTGGGGCAGGGTACAATGAGCAGTTCTTC

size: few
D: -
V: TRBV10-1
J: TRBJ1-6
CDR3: CASSSGVGSSPLHF
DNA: TGCGCCAGCAGTTCAGGGGTTGGATCTTCACCCCTCCACTTT